This entry describes one TCR beta chain. Its target is unknown. Treatment meaning: randomized to nivolumab then ipilimumab (arm A) or the reverse (arm B). Assay: immunoSEQ multiplex PCR; the TCRdb copy retains only in-frame clones and omits some. The top ten hold roughly 5% of the sample, which has about 18,000 clones, 73% seen once. These data are taken from a study of sequential checkpoint blockade in melanoma. V was clipped by 2 bases and J by 9 bases, with 12 bases between them. Germline lookup yields CDR1 SGHNT and CDR2 YYREEE (reference sequence). CDR3 size: 13 residues. Study-wide points: Response in arm A was associated with pretreatment TIL clonality.

This sequence originates from a human donor with melanoma. The chain combines TRBV5-4 with TRBJ2-4; perhaps TRBD2 as D (5 bases). Sequencing was performed on tumor tissue (inferred from file names), taken from a patient given nivolumab and ipilimumab in sequence. CDR3 loop: CASSLGEGRIQYF. For the CDR3, the DNA is TGTGCCAGCAGCTTAGGAGAGGGCCGCATTCAGTACTTC. Supplemented by reference TRBV5-4 and TRBJ2-4, the full variable domain reads ETGVTQSPTHLIKTRGQQVTLRCSSQSGHNTVSWYQQALGQGPQFIFQYYREEENGRGNFPPRFSGLQFPNYSSELNVNALELDDSALYLCASSLGEGRIQYFGAGTRLSVL.